This section outlines one T cell receptor beta chain sequence together with its context. Its target is not known. Among the donors, all were Caucasian adults who lived in Nashville, Tennessee. These data are taken from a study of shared clonotypes between healthy human individuals. Study results and limitations: Naive CD4 clonotypes were shared across several donors at about 5%.

The CDR3 has 15 residues. V shed 5 bases, J shed 4 bases, and the junction held 9 bases outside the gene matches. The V gene's germline CDR1 is SGHNT and CDR2 YENEEA. Sequencing was at deep level. Sequencing was performed with immunoSEQ multiplex PCR; in TCRdb, only in-frame clones are kept and a portion is missing. This repertoire shows 2 million to 2.5 million clones, approximately 94% found once; its top ten account for 0.1% to 0.15%. This clonotype originated in a man younger than 35 in good health. Sequencing was carried out using naive CD4+ T cells sorted from blood. Sample subset: CD45RA+ positively selected. The chain uses TRBV11-3 and TRBJ1-1, with TRBD1 matching 8 bases. CDR3 region: CASSPGQGAATEAFF. The CDR3 nucleotides read TGTGCCAGCAGCCCCGGACAGGGAGCGGCCACTGAAGCTTTCTTT.